The TCR beta chain described here comes from a study of T cells in Graves' hyperthyroidism and ophthalmopathy. Study-level points and caveats: Most thyroid clonotypes expanded above 0.001 appeared in blood too.

This clonotype was recorded at least ten times. Its cognate antigen is unknown. Germline CDR1 is PRHDT and CDR2 is FYEKMQ (reference sequence). The length of the CDR3 is 12 residues. After removal of 5 bases from V and 9 bases from J, the junction contained 2 bases not matched to a gene. The source material, RNA transcripts, was used to amplify TCR beta CDR3 regions. With the HTBI primer set, the TCR CDR3 went through a first round of RT-PCR. TCRdb passed the multiplex PCR reads through MiXCR, listing each CDR3 protein once. The data contain fewer than 350,000 distinct CDR3 sequences, over 15% of them seen just once; the ten biggest clones take up 45% to 50%.

The sequence came from a woman in her fifties or sixties with Graves' hyperthyroidism. The chain employs TRBV13 and TRBJ2-1; 9 bases map to TRBD2. The sample comprised blood. The DNA of the CDR3 is TGTGCCAGCAGCAAGACTAGCGGTGAGCAGTTCTTC. This sequence encodes CASSKTSGEQFF.